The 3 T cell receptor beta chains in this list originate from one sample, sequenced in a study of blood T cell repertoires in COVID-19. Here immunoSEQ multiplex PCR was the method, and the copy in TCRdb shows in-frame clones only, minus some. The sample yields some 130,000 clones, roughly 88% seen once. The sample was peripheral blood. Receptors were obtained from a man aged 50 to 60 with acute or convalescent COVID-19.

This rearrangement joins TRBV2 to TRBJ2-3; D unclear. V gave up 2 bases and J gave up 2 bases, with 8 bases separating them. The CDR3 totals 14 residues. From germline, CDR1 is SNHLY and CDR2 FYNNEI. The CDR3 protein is CASSERQVTDTQYF. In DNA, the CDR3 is TGTGCCAGCAGTGAACGGCAGGTCACAGATACGCAGTATTTT.

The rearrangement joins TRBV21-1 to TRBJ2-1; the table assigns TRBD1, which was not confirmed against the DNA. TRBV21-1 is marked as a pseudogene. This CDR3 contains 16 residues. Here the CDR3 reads CASSKIKGQGYNEQFF. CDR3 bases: TGTGCCAGCAGCAAAATCAAAGGACAGGGATACAATGAGCAGTTCTTC.

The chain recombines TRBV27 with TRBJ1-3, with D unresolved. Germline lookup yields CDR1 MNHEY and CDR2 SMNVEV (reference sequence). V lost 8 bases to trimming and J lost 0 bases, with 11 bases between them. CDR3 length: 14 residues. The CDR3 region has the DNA TGTGCCAGCCGGGCAGCGGTCTCTGGAAACACCATATATTTT. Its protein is CASRAAVSGNTIYF.